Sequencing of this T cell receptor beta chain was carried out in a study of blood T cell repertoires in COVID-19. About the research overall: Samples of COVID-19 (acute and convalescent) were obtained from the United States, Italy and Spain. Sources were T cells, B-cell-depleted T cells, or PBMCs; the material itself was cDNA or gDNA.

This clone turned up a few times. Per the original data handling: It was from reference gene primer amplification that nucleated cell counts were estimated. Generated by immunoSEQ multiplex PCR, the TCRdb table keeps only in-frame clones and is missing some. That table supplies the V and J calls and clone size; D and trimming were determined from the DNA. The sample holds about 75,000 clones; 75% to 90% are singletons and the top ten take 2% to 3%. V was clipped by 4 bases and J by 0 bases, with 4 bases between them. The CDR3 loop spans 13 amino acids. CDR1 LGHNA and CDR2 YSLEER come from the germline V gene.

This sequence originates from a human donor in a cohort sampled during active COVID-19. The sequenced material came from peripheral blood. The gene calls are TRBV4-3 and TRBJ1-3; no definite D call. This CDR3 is CASSPGSGNTIYF. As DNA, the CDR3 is TGCGCCAGCAGCCCCGGCTCTGGAAACACCATATATTTT.